These 6 T cell receptor beta chains share one sample of origin, sequenced in a study of cytomegalovirus exposure and HLA in healthy donors (dated by TCRdb to the late 2010s). The library was made by the immunoSEQ multiplex PCR assay. The multiplex PCR relied on a mix of 60 forward primers for TCR Vbeta segments and 13 reverse primers for TCR Jbeta segments. Entries here come from immuneACCESS through TCRdb and include only in-frame sequences with V and J called. Some clones fail to appear in such tables; in the studies checked, an unresolved V gene covers under half of the shortfall, and the cause of the remainder is unknown. The sample has about 140,000 clones on record, around three quarters of them singletons. The leading ten clones occupy about 2% of the sample. The sample was PBMCs. The receptors derive from a man aged 35 to 55 in good health and CMV-seronegative.

CDR3 amino acids: CASSYGDRRGRAFF. CDR3 nucleotides: TGTGCCAGCAGTTACGGGGACAGGAGGGGTAGGGCTTTCTTT. This chain joins TRBV6-6 and TRBJ1-1; 8 bases are shared with TRBD1. CDR1 is MNHNY and CDR2 is SVGAGI in the germline V gene (reference sequence). J was trimmed by 11 bases and V by 2 bases; bases with no gene match: 10. There are 14 residues in the CDR3.

The chain couples TRBV25-1 to TRBJ1-5; tentative D call: TRBD1 (5 bases). The germline gives CDR1 MGHDK, CDR2 SYGVNS. V gave up 8 bases and J gave up 1 base, with 15 bases separating them. The CDR3 is 15 residues long. This CDR3 is CASSSGGGSNQPQHF. In nucleotides, the CDR3 is TGTGCCAGCTCCTCGGGGGGGGGAAGCAATCAGCCCCAGCATTTT.

The V gene is TRBV7-6, the J gene TRBJ2-1, with D hard to call. CDR1 and CDR2 from the germline V gene are SGHVS and FNYEAQ. The CDR3 loop spans 11 amino acids. Between the trimmed V and J ends, which lost 1 base and 10 bases, there was a span of 5 bases. The CDR3 loop is CASSLEREQFF. The CDR3 DNA sequence: TGTGCCAGCAGCTTAGAGAGGGAGCAGTTCTTC.

This clone was counted between two and nine times. This chain connects TRBV7-8 to TRBJ1-1, with 8 nucleotides matching TRBD1. Germline CDR1 reads SGHVS; CDR2 reads FQNEAQ. Unmatched junction bases numbered 17, after V lost 0 bases and J lost 8 bases. CDR3 length: 18 amino acids. CDR3 in DNA: TGTGCCAGCAGCTTAGCACTCCCTGGGTGGGGACAGGCCCGGGAAGCTTTCTTT. Translated, it gives CASSLALPGWGQAREAFF.

The CDR3 here is CASSIDEGSYGYTF. Here the CDR3 DNA reads TGTGCCAGTAGTATAGATGAGGGTTCCTATGGCTACACCTTC. The chain couples TRBV19 to TRBJ1-2, with unresolved D. The CDR3 is 14 residues long. Germline CDR1 reads LNHDA; CDR2 reads SQIVND (reference sequence). V shed 0 bases and J shed 4 bases, with 9 bases lying between them.

This rearrangement joins TRBV9 to TRBJ2-7; 7 nucleotides align to TRBD1. This CDR3 has 14 amino acids. V gave up 3 bases and J gave up 0 bases; unmatched junction bases: 3. The germline V gene has CDR1 SGDLS and CDR2 YYNGEE. DNA for the CDR3: TGTGCCAGCAGCGCGACAGGGAGCTCCTACGAGCAGTACTTC. Translation: CASSATGSSYEQYF.